This T cell receptor (beta chain) appears in the sequencing data of a study of T-cell reconstitution after alpha-beta-depleted transplantation in children. This sample's TCRbeta library carried unique molecular identifier barcodes. TCRdb re-called the PCR reads with MiXCR, one entry per CDR3 protein. The sample comprises about 500,000 distinct CDR3 sequences, approximately 32% of which are singletons, and 2.4% rests with the top ten. The germline V and J ends were trimmed by 5 bases and 5 bases, with 19 bases remaining between them. Per the germline V gene, CDR1 is SGHRS and CDR2 is YFSETQ. CDR3 length equals 15 residues. This clonotype was observed a few times.

The specimen comprised PBMCs from the stem cell graft donor, sampled from the stem cell graft. The receptor's source is a human donor who donated a stem cell graft to a child with aplastic anemia. The chain carries TRBV5-1 and TRBJ2-5; tentatively, D is TRBD2 (5 bases). Written as DNA, the CDR3 is TGCGCCAGCAGTCTTCAAACGGGGATTAAGGAGACCCAGTACTTC. Amino acids: CASSLQTGIKETQYF.